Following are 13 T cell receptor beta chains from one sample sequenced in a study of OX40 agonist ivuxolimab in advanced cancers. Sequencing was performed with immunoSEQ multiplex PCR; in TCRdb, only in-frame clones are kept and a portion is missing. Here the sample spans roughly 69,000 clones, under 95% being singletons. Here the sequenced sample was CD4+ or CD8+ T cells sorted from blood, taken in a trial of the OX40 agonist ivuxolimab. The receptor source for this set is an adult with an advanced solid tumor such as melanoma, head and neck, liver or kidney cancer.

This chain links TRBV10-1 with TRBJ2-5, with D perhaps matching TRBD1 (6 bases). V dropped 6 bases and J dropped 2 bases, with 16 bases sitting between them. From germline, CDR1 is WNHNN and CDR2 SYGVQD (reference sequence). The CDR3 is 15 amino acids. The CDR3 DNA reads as TGCGCCAGCAGCCCAAACATAGGACAGCAAGAGACCCAGTACTTC. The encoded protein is CASSPNIGQQETQYF.

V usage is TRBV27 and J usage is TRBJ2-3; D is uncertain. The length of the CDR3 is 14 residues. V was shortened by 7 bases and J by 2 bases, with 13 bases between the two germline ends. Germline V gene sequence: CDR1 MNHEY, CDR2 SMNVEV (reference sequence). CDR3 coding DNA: TGTGCCAGCACCAACCTTCAGCCCACAGATACGCAGTATTTT. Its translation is CASTNLQPTDTQYF.

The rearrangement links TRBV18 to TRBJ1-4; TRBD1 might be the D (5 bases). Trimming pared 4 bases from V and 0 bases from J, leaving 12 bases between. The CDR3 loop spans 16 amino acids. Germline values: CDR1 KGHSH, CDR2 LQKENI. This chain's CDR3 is CASSLQGVATNEKLFF. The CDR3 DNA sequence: TGTGCCAGCTCACTTCAGGGAGTTGCAACTAATGAAAAACTGTTTTTT.

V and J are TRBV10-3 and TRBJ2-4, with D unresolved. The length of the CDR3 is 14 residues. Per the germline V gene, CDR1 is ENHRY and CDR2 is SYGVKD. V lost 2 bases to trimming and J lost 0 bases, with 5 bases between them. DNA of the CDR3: TGTGCCATCAGTGAGGCTCTAGCCAAAAACATTCAGTACTTC. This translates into CAISEALAKNIQYF.

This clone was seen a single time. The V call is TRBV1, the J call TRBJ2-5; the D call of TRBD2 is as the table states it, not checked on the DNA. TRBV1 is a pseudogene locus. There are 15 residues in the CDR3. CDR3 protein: CTSSPRLAGGETQYF. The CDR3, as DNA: TGCACCAGCAGCCCGCGACTAGCGGGAGGTGAGACCCAGTACTTC.

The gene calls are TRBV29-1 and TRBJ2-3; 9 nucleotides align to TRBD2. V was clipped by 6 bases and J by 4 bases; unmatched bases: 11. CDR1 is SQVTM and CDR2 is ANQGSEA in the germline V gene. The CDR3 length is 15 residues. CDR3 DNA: TGCAGCGTCATCCAGGGTAGCGGGAGCCCAGATACGCAGTATTTT. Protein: CSVIQGSGSPDTQYF.

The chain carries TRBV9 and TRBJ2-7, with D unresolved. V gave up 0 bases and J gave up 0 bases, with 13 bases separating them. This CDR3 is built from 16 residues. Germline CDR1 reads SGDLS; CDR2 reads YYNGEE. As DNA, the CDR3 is TGTGCCAGCAGCGTAGTAGATGGAGCCTTCTCCTACGAGCAGTACTTC. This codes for CASSVVDGAFSYEQYF.

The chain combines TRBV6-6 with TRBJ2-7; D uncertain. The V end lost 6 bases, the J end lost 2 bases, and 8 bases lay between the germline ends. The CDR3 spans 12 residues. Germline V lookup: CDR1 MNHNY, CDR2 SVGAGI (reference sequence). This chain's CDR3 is CASSLSTYEQYF. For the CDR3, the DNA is TGTGCCAGCAGCCTTTCCACCTACGAGCAGTACTTC.

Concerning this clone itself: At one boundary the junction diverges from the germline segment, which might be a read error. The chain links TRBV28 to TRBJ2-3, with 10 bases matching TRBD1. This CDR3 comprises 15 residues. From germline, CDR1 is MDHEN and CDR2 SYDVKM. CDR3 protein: CASGSGQGDPQGKDF. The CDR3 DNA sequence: TGTGCCAGCGGTTCCGGACAGGGGGACCCACAGGGAAAGGATTTT.

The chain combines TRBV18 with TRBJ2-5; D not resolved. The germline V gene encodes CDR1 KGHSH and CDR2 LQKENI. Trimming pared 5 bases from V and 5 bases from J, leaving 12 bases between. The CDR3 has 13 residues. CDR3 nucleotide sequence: TGTGCCAGCTCAGAGGCCCCCTCGGAGACCCAGTACTTC. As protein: CASSEAPSETQYF. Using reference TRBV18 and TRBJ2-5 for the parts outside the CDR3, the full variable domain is NAGVMQNPRHLVRRRGQEARLRCSPMKGHSHVYWYRQLPEEGLKFMVYLQKENIIDESGMPKERFSAEFPKEGPSILRIQQVVRGDSAAYFCASSEAPSETQYFGPGTRLLVL.

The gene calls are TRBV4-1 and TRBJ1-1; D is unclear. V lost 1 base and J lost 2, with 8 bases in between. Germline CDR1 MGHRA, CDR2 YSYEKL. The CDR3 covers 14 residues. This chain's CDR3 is CASSQGQVNTEAFF. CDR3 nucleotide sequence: TGCGCCAGCAGCCAAGGCCAAGTTAACACTGAAGCTTTCTTT.

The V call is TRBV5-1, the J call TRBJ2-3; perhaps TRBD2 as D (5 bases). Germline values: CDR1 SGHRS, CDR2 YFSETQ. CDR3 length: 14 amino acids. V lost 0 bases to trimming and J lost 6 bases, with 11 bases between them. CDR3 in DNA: TGCGCCAGCAGCTTGGGGAGGTCATCGGATACGCAGTATTTT. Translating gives CASSLGRSSDTQYF.

Here the CDR3 reads CASSRDGGSSEQYF. CDR3 sequence (DNA): TGTGCCAGCAGCCGGGACGGTGGTAGTTCCGAGCAGTACTTC. This rearrangement joins TRBV5-4 to TRBJ2-7; D may be TRBD1 or TRBD2 (5 bases each). Germline V CDR1 and CDR2: SGHNT, YYREEE (reference sequence). The CDR3 is 14 amino acids. V gave up 4 bases and J gave up 6 bases, with 17 bases separating them. Supplemented by reference TRBV5-4 and TRBJ2-7, the full variable domain reads ETGVTQSPTHLIKTRGQQVTLRCSSQSGHNTVSWYQQALGQGPQFIFQYYREEENGRGNFPPRFSGLQFPNYSSELNVNALELDDSALYLCASSRDGGSSEQYFGPGTRLTVT.